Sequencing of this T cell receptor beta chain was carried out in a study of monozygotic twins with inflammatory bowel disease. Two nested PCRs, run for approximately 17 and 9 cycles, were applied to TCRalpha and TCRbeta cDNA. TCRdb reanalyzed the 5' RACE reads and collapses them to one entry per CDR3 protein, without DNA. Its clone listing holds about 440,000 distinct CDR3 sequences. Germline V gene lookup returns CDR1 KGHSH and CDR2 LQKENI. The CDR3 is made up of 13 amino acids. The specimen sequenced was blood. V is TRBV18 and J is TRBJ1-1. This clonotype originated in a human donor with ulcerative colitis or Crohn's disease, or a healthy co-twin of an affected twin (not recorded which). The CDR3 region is CASSPTWNTEAFF.